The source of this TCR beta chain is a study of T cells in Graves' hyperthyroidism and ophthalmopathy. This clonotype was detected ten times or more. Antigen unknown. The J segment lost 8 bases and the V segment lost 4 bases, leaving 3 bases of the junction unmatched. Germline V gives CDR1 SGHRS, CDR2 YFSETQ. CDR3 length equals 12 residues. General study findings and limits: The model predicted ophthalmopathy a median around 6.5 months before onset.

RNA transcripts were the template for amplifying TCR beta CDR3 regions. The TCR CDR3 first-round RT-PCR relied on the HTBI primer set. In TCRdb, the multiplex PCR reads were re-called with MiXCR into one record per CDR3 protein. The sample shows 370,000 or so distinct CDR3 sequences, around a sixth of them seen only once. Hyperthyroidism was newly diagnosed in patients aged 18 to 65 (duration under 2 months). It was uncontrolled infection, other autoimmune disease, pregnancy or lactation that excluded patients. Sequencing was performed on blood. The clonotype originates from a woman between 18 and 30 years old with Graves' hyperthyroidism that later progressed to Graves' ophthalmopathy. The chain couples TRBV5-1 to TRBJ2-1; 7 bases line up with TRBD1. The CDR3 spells CASSLTGHEQFF. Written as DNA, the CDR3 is TGCGCCAGCAGCCTGACAGGGCATGAGCAGTTCTTC.